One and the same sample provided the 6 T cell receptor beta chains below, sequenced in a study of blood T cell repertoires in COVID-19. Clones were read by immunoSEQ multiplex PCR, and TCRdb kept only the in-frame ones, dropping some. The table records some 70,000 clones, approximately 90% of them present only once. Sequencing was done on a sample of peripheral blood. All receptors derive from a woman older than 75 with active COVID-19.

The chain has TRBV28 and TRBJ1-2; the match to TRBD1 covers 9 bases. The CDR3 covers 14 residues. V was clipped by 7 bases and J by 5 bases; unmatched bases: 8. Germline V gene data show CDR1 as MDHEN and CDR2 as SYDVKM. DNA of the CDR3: TGTGCCAGCACCATTCCCGGGACAGGGTATGGCTACACCTTC. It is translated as CASTIPGTGYGYTF.

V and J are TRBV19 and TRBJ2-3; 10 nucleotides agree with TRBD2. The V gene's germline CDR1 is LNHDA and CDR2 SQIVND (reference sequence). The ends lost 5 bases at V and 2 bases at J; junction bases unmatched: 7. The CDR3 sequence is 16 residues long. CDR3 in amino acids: CASSLRTSGPTDTQYF. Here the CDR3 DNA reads TGTGCCAGTAGTTTGAGGACTAGCGGACCCACAGATACGCAGTATTTT.

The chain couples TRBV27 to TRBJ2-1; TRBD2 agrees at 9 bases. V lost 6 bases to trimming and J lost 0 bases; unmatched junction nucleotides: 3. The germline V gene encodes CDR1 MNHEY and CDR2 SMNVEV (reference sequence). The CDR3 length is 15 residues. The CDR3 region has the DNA TGTGCCAGCAGCCTTAGCGGGAGCTCCTACAATGAGCAGTTCTTC. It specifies CASSLSGSSYNEQFF.

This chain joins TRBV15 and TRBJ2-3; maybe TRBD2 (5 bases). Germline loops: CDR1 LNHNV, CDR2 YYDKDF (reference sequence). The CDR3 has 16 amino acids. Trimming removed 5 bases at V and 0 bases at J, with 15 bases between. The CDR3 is CATSYLSGASTDTQYF. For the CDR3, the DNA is TGTGCCACCAGCTACTTAAGCGGAGCTAGCACAGATACGCAGTATTTT.

The CDR3: CASSSTDRSNTGELFF. The CDR3 DNA reads TGTGCCAGCAGCTCAACGGACAGGTCGAACACCGGGGAGCTGTTTTTT. The chain couples TRBV7-3 to TRBJ2-2, with 7 bases aligning to TRBD1. This CDR3 spans 16 amino acids. Trimming cost V 4 bases and J 0 bases; bases outside gene matches: 5. CDR1 is SGHTA and CDR2 is FQGTGA in the germline V gene.

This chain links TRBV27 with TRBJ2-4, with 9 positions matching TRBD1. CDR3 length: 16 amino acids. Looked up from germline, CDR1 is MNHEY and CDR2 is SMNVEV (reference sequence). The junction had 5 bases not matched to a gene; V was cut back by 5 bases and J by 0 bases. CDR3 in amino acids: CASSPGTGKAKNIQYF. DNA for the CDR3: TGTGCCAGCAGTCCAGGGACAGGGAAAGCCAAAAACATTCAGTACTTC.